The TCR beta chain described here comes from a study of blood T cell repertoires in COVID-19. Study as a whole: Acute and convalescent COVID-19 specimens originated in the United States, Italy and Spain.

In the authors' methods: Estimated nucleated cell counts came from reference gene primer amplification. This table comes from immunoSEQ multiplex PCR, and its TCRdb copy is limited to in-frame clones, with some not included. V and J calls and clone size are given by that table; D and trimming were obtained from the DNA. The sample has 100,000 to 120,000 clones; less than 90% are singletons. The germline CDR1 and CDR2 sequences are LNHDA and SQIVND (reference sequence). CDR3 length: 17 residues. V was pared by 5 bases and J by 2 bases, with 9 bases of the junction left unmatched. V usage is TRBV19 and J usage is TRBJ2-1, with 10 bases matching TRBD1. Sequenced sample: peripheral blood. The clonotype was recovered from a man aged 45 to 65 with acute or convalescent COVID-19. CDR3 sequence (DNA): TGTGCCAGTAGTCAACCCGGGACAGGGGCCCCCTACAATGAGCAGTTCTTC. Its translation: CASSQPGTGAPYNEQFF.